The clone carrying this T cell receptor (beta chain) was seen more than once but under ten times. The data derive from a study of shared clonotypes between healthy human individuals. This table comes from immunoSEQ multiplex PCR, and its TCRdb copy is limited to in-frame clones, with some not included. The repertoire includes hundreds of thousands of clones, around three quarters of them detected once, and around 13% sits in the top ten. Donors included only healthy HIV-negative adults lacking recent acute infections or vaccinations. The donors were all Caucasian adults (living in Nashville, Tennessee). The TCR originated in a woman in her thirties or forties in good health. Some clones in this sample may be carry-over from other donors' samples. Source material: PBMCs.

As DNA, the CDR3 is TGTGCCAGCACAGCGGACAGGGGTCGTGAGCAGTTCTTC. Protein: CASTADRGREQFF. V usage is TRBV2 and J usage is TRBJ2-1, with TRBD1 matching over 9 bases. Germline loops: CDR1 SNHLY, CDR2 FYNNEI. The trim removed 7 bases at V and 9 bases at J, leaving 7 bases unmatched. The CDR3 has 13 residues.